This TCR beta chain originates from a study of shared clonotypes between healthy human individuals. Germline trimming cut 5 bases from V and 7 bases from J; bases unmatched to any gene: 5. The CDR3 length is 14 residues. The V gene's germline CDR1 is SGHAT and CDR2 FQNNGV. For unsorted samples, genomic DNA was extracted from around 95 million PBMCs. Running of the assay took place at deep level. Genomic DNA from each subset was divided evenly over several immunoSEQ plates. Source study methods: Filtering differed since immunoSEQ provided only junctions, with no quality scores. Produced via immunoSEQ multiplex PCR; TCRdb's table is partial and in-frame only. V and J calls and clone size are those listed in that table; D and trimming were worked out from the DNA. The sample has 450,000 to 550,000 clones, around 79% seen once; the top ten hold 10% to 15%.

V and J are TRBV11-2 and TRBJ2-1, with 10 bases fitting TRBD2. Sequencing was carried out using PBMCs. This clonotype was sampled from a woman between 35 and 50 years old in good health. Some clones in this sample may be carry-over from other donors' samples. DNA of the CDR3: TGTGCCAGCAGCCTAGCGGGAGATCGGAATGAGCAGTTCTTC. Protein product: CASSLAGDRNEQFF.